Listed below are T cell receptor beta chains from one sample, sequenced in a study of OX40 agonist ivuxolimab in advanced cancers. Assay used: immunoSEQ multiplex PCR; TCRdb lists only in-frame clones, some missing. The sample includes roughly 64,000 clones, around 83% seen only once; the top ten take 3%. This material consisted of CD4+ or CD8+ T cells sorted from blood, taken in a trial of the OX40 agonist ivuxolimab. The receptors stem from an adult with an advanced solid tumor such as melanoma, head and neck, liver or kidney cancer. CDR3s include the opening cysteine and the closing phenylalanine or tryptophan. The order of the fields is J gene, D gene, clone size, V gene, CDR3 length, CDR3 DNA, CDR3 protein. A D gene is named only where the DNA matches it firmly. Clone size, where shown, is once, few, many, or a class for clones that have expanded.

TRBJ1-1,-,-,TRBV11-2,14,TGTGCCAGCAGCCCGACGAGGGGAATCGCTGAAGCTTTCTTT,CASSPTRGIAEAFF
TRBJ2-3,-,few,TRBV29-1,14,TGCAGCGTCGATGCCCCTCAAGGCACAGATACGCAGTATTTT,CSVDAPQGTDTQYF
TRBJ2-7,-,-,TRBV27,12,TGTGCCAGCAGTCGAACTCGGTACGAGCAGTACTTC,CASSRTRYEQYF
TRBJ2-5,-,-,TRBV7-8,13,TGTGCCAGCAGACCCGGGGGGCTGGAGACCCAGTACTTC,CASRPGGLETQYF
TRBJ1-6,-,-,TRBV30,15,TGTGCCTGGAGTGCGGGAAGGGGACCTAGGTCACCCCTCCACTTT,CAWSAGRGPRSPLHF
TRBJ2-1,TRBD2,-,TRBV4-1,18,TGCGCCAGCAGCCAAGGGACCCGGCGCGGGGGGGCGTACAATGAGCAGTTCTTC,CASSQGTRRGGAYNEQFF
TRBJ2-3,TRBD2,-,TRBV5-1,14,TGCGCCAGCAGCTTGAGCGGGGCCACAGATACGCAGTATTTT,CASSLSGATDTQYF
TRBJ2-5,-,-,TRBV29-1,11,TGCAGCGCGACTAGAGGAGAGACCCAGTACTTC,CSATRGETQYF
TRBJ2-2,TRBD1,few,TRBV7-9,14,TGTGCCAGCAGCTTAAAGGGGGCCAGCGGGGAGCTGTTTTTT,CASSLKGASGELFF
TRBJ2-5,-,-,TRBV6-5,13,TGTGCCAGCAGTGTGACCCACCAAGAGACCCAGTACTTC,CASSVTHQETQYF
TRBJ1-2,-,-,TRBV15,14,TGTGCCACCAGCAGAGATGTGGCAGTCTATGGCTACACCTTC,CATSRDVAVYGYTF
TRBJ2-2,-,-,TRBV7-8,14,TGTGCCAGCAGGATGACTAGAAACACCGGGGAGCTGTTTTTT,CASRMTRNTGELFF
TRBJ2-7,TRBD2,-,TRBV19,15,TGTGCCAGTAGTATAGCAGCGGGGTCCTCCTACGAGCAGTACTTC,CASSIAAGSSYEQYF
TRBJ2-2,-,medium-sized,TRBV16,14,TGTGCCAGCAGCCAATCTACGAACACCGGGGAGCTGTTTTTT,CASSQSTNTGELFF
TRBJ1-1,-,-,TRBV6-5,16,TGTGCCAGCAGTTCCCAGGGGACATACATGACGACTGAAGCTTTCTTT,CASSSQGTYMTTEAFF
TRBJ2-7,-,-,TRBV14,14,TGTGCCAGCAGCCGGACAGTTCTGACCTACGAGCAGTACTTC,CASSRTVLTYEQYF
TRBJ2-3,TRBD2,-,TRBV6-1,15,TGTGCCAGCAGTGCGGGGACTAGCGGGGGAGATACGCAGTATTTT,CASSAGTSGGDTQYF
TRBJ2-3,TRBD2,-,TRBV5-6,18,TGTGCCAGCAGCTTGGCTCTTATAGCGGGGGGCCTAACAGATACGCAGTATTTT,CASSLALIAGGLTDTQYF
TRBJ2-1,TRBD1,-,TRBV5-4,13,TGTGCCAGCAGCTGGGACAGGGGCACTGAGCAGTTCTTC,CASSWDRGTEQFF
TRBJ1-4,-,once,TRBV18,11,TGTGCCAGCTCCCTCGGTGAAAAACTGTTTTTT,CASSLGEKLFF
TRBJ1-4,-,-,TRBV6-6,15,TGTGCCAGCAGTTACTCCGGGGGGCTAGGGGAAAAACTGTTTTTT,CASSYSGGLGEKLFF
TRBJ2-5,TRBD1,-,TRBV28,14,TGTGCCACCATCCCCACAGGGGGCTGGGAGACCCAGTACTTC,CATIPTGGWETQYF
TRBJ2-7,TRBD2,-,TRBV19,14,TGTGCCAGTAGTATAGGGACTAGCGGCTACGAGCAGTACTTC,CASSIGTSGYEQYF
TRBJ2-2,-,-,TRBV6-1,14,TGTGCCAGCATTCGGACAGCGGACACCGGGGAGCTGTTTTTT,CASIRTADTGELFF
TRBJ2-5,-,-,TRBV6-6,13,TGTGCCAGCAGGGCCGACAGCCAAGAGACCCAGTACTTC,CASRADSQETQYF
TRBJ2-3,-,-,TRBV19,15,TGTGCCAGTAGTATAGGCCAAGGGGTCTCAAGCCCGCAGTATTTT,CASSIGQGVSSPQYF
TRBJ1-1,-,-,TRBV6-5,12,TGTGCCCGAGTGACGGTTAACACTGAAGCTTTCTTT,CARVTVNTEAFF
TRBJ2-5,TRBD2,-,TRBV14,15,TGTGCCAGCAGCCGGTTGCGGGAGGAACTAGAGACCCAGTACTTC,CASSRLREELETQYF
TRBJ1-2,-,-,TRBV28,15,TGTGCCAGCAGTCTCCGGACCGTCCGAAACTATGGCTACACCTTC,CASSLRTVRNYGYTF
TRBJ2-3,-,-,TRBV9,14,TGTGCCAGCAGCGTTCAGGGTAGCACAGATACGCAGTATTTT,CASSVQGSTDTQYF
TRBJ2-2,-,-,TRBV7-9,13,TGTGCCAGCAGCTCCAAAAACACCGGGGAGCTGTTTTTT,CASSSKNTGELFF
TRBJ2-3,TRBD1,-,TRBV5-1,15,TGCGCCAGCAGCTTAACAGGGGTTGTGAGTGATACGCAGTATTTT,CASSLTGVVSDTQYF
TRBJ2-2,TRBD1,-,TRBV5-4,15,TGTGCCACCGAACAGGGGGCGCTTAACACCGGGGAGCTGTTTTTT,CATEQGALNTGELFF
TRBJ2-7,TRBD1,-,TRBV7-2,15,TGTGCCAGCAGCTTAGGCGGGACAGGCTCCTACGAGCAGTACTTC,CASSLGGTGSYEQYF
TRBJ2-1,-,-,TRBV20-1,11,TGCAGTGCCCCCTCCTACAATGAGCAGTTCTTC,CSAPSYNEQFF
TRBJ1-3,TRBD1,-,TRBV11-3,16,TGTGCCAGCAGCGCCGGGACAGCCGAATCTGGAAACACCATATATTTT,CASSAGTAESGNTIYF
TRBJ2-5,-,-,TRBV5-6,14,TGTGCCAGCAGCTTGTGGAGAACTCAAGAGACCCAGTACTTC,CASSLWRTQETQYF
TRBJ1-1,TRBD1,-,TRBV19,14,TGTGCCAGTAGTACCAGACAGGGAGGCACTGAAGCTTTCTTT,CASSTRQGGTEAFF
TRBJ1-2,-,-,TRBV2,12,TGTGCCAGCAGTGGAGACAGGAGTGGCTACACCTTC,CASSGDRSGYTF
TRBJ2-7,TRBD2,-,TRBV28,13,TGTGCCAGCAGTTTAGCGGGGGGCTACGAGCAGTACTTC,CASSLAGGYEQYF
TRBJ1-2,-,-,TRBV30,15,TGTGCCTGGACCCTGTGGAGTTCAGGACCCTATGGCTACACCTTC,CAWTLWSSGPYGYTF
TRBJ2-7,-,-,TRBV27,11,TGTGCCAGCAGTAGCGCCTACGAGCAGTACTTC,CASSSAYEQYF
TRBJ2-7,-,-,TRBV6-6,14,TGTGCCAGCAGCCCCTCCGCTGACAGAAGCGAGCAGTACTTC,CASSPSADRSEQYF
TRBJ1-2,-,few,TRBV6-5,12,TGTGCCAGCAGGAGGGCGGACTATGGCTACACCTTC,CASRRADYGYTF
TRBJ1-1,-,-,TRBV9,14,TGTGCCAGCAGCCGGGGGGGAGACCATCGGGGTCGGTTCTTT,CASSRGGDHRGRFF